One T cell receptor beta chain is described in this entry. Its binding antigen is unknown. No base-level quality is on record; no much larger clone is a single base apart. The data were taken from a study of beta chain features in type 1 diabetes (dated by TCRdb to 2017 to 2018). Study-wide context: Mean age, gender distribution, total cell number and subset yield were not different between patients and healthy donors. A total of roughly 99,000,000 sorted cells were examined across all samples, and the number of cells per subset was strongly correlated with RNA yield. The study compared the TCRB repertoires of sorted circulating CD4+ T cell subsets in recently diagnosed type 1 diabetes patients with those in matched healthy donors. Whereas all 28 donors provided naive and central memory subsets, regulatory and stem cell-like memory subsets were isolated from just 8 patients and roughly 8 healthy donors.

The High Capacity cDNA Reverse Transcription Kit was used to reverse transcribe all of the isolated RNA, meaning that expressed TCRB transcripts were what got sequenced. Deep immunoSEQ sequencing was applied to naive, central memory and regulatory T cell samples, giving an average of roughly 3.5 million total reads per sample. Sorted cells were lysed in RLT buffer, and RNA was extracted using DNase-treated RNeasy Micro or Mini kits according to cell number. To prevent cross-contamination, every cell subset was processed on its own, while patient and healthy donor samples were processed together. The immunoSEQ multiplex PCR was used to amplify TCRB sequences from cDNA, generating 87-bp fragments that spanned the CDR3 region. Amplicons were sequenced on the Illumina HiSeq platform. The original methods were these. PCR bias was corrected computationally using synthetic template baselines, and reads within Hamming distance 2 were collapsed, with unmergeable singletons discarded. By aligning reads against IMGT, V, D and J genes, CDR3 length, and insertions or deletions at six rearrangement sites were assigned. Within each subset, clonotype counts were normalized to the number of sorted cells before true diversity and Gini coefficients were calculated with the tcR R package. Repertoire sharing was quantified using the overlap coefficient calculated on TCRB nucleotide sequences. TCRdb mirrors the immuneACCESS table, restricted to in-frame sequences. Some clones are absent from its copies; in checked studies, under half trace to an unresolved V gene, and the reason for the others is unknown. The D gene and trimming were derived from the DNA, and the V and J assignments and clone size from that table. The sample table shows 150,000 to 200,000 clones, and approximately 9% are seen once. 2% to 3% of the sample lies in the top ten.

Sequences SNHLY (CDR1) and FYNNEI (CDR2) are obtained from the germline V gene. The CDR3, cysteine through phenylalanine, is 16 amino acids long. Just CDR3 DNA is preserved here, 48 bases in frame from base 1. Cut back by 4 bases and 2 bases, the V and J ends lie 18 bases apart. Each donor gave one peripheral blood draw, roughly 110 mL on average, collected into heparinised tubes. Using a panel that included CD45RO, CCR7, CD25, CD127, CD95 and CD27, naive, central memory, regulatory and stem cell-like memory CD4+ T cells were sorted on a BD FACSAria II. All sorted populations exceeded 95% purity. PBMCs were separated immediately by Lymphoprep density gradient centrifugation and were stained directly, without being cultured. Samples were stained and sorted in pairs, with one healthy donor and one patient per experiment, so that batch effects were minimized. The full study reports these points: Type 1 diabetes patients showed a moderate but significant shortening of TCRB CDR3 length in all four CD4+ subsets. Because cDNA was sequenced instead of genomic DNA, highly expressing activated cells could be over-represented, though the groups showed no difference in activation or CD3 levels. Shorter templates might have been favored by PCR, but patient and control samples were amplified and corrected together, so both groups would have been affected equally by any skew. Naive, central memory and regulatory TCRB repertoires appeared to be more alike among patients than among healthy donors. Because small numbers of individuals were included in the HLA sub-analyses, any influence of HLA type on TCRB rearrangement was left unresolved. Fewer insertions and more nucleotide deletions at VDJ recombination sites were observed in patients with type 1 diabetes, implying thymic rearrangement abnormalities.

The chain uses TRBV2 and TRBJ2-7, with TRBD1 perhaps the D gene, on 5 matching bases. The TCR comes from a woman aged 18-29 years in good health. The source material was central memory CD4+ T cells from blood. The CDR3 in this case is CASSVEGHTYPYEQYF. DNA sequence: TGTGCCAGCAGTGTAGAAGGACATACCTATCCCTACGAGCAGTACTTC.